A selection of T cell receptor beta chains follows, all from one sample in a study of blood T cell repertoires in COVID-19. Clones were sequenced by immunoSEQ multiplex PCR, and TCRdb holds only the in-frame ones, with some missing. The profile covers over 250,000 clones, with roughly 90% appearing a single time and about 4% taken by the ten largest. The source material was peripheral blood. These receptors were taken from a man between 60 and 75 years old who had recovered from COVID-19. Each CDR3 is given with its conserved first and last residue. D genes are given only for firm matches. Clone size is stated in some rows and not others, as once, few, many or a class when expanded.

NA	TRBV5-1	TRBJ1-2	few	CASNNEGNYGYTF	TGCGCCAGCAATAATGAGGGTAACTATGGCTACACCTTC
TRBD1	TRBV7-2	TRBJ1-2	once	CASSWGDREYGYTF	TGTGCCAGCAGCTGGGGGGACAGGGAATATGGCTACACCTTC
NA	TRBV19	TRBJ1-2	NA	CASSIETPTYGYTF	TGTGCCAGTAGTATTGAGACTCCCACCTATGGCTACACCTTC
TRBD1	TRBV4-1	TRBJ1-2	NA	CASSQDPGQGNYGYTF	TGCGCCAGCAGCCAAGATCCGGGACAGGGAAACTATGGCTACACCTTC
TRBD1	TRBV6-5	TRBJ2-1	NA	CASKEDRGGLNEQFF	TGTGCCAGCAAAGAGGACAGGGGGGGGCTCAATGAGCAGTTCTTC
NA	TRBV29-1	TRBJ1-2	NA	CSVRSVYGYTF	TGCAGCGTTCGGTCCGTCTATGGCTACACCTTC
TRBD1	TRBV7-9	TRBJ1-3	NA	CASSSTGGNLGNTIYF	TGTGCCAGCAGCTCCACAGGGGGCAATCTCGGAAACACCATATATTTT
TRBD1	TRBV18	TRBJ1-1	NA	CASSRGQGLEAFF	TGTGCCAGCTCACGGGGACAGGGGCTTGAAGCTTTCTTT
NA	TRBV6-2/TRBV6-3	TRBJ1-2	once	CASSFFMSTSYGYTF	TGTGCCAGCAGTTTCTTTATGTCGACTAGCTATGGCTACACCTTC
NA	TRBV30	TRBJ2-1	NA	CAWSVSASWPPNEQFF	TGTGCCTGGAGTGTCTCGGCTAGTTGGCCTCCCAATGAGCAGTTCTTC
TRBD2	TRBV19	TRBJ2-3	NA	CASSIGGDSTDTQYF	TGTGCCAGTAGTATCGGGGGGGACTCCACAGATACGCAGTATTTT